The 13 T cell receptor beta chains in this list originate from one sample, sequenced in a study of chemoradiotherapy in HPV16-positive cancers (dated by TCRdb to between 2021 and 2024). To prepare the library, the immunoSEQ multiplex PCR assay was applied. The table was pulled from immuneACCESS by TCRdb, which kept in-frame rearrangements only. Such tables lose some clones; where checked, under half of the loss comes from unresolved V genes, and the rest has no known cause. The sample contains over 8,500 clones, under 80% of them found a single time. The ten largest clonotypes hold around 10% of the sample. This specimen was acquired from a patient who underwent chemoradiotherapy. All receptors come from a human donor with HPV-associated anogenital cancer.

This sequence joins TRBV7-8 and TRBJ2-2; 12 nucleotides match TRBD2. The ends lost 2 bases at V and 5 bases at J; junction bases unmatched: 3. The CDR3 is 16 residues long. Germline CDR1 SGHVS, CDR2 FQNEAQ. CDR3 in DNA: TGTGCCAGCAGCTTAACTAGCGGGAGGCCGACCGGGGAGCTGTTTTTT. Protein: CASSLTSGRPTGELFF. Based on the CDR3 plus reference TRBV7-8 and TRBJ2-2, the full variable domain is GAGVSQSPRYKVAKRGQDVALRCDPISGHVSLFWYQQALGQGPEFLTYFQNEAQLDKSGLPSDRFFAERPEGSVSTLKIQRTQQEDSAVYLCASSLTSGRPTGELFFGEGSRLTVL.

The chain combines TRBV4-3 with TRBJ2-2; D is unresolved. This CDR3 has 17 residues. The V gene's germline CDR1 is LGHNA and CDR2 YSLEER. V lost 0 bases to trimming and J lost 3 bases, with 14 bases between them. The DNA for the CDR3 is TGCGCCAGCAGCCAAGATGCTGGGTTCGGACACACCGGGGAGCTGTTTTTT. Translated: CASSQDAGFGHTGELFF.

The V and J genes are TRBV28 and TRBJ2-5, with D tentatively TRBD2 (6 bases). With 3 bases removed from V and 5 bases from J, the gap between germline ends came to 25 bases. This CDR3 contains 18 residues. Per the germline V gene, CDR1 is MDHEN and CDR2 is SYDVKM. Here the CDR3 DNA reads TGTGCCAGCAGTTTCATGACTAGTTGGGCGGGGACCCAGGAGACCCAGTACTTC. Translated, it gives CASSFMTSWAGTQETQYF. Full variable domain (outside the CDR3, taken from reference TRBV28 and TRBJ2-5): DVKVTQSSRYLVKRTGEKVFLECVQDMDHENMFWYRQDPGLGLRLIYFSYDVKMKEKGDIPEGYSVSREKKERFSLILESASTNQTSMYLCASSFMTSWAGTQETQYFGPGTRLLVL.

The chain is built from TRBV29-1 and TRBJ2-1; 7 bases agree with TRBD1. The CDR3 is 19 amino acids. The germline V gene has CDR1 SQVTM and CDR2 ANQGSEA. The junction had 19 bases not matched to a gene; V was cut back by 1 base and J by 4 bases. The CDR3 DNA is TGCAGCGTTGAAGGAGCTATTTCGAGGGGGCCCTTATTTTACAATGAGCAGTTCTTC. Translation gives CSVEGAISRGPLFYNEQFF.

This rearrangement joins TRBV21-1 to TRBJ2-7; the table calls TRBD1, which could not be checked here. TRBV21-1 is designated a pseudogene. This CDR3 has 16 amino acids. The CDR3 DNA reads TGTGCCAGCAGCAAACCCCTTCCACAGGGGATCTACGAGCAGTACTTC. Its protein product is CASSKPLPQGIYEQYF.

This clone appeared once. In DNA, the CDR3 is TGTGCCAGCAGCTTAGGGAGCACCTACTACGAGCAGTACTTC. Encoded protein: CASSLGSTYYEQYF. The chain couples TRBV11-2 to TRBJ2-7; D call uncertain. Trimming removed 1 base from V and 3 bases from J, with 10 bases in between. This CDR3 region has 14 residues. Looked up from germline, CDR1 is SGHAT and CDR2 is FQNNGV.

V usage is TRBV4-3 and J usage is TRBJ1-1; D is possibly TRBD1 (5 bases). CDR3 size: 18 residues. The V end was cut by 1 base, the J end by 0 bases, with 18 bases between. Germline V lookup: CDR1 LGHNA, CDR2 YSLEER. The CDR3, as DNA: TGCGCCAGCAGCCAAGGCCCCCGGGGGAGTCCTATGAACACTGAAGCTTTCTTT. Translated: CASSQGPRGSPMNTEAFF.

This chain joins TRBV9 and TRBJ1-2; D gene unclear. The germline V gene encodes CDR1 SGDLS and CDR2 YYNGEE. V lost 3 bases, J lost 6 bases, and 21 bases lay in between. The CDR3 runs 16 residues. The CDR3 DNA reads as TGTGCCAGCAGCGAACCTACACTGGGTGGGATTAATGGCTACACCTTC. Translation gives CASSEPTLGGINGYTF.

This chain connects TRBV4-3 to TRBJ2-7, with D possibly matching TRBD2 (6 bases). Trimming took off 0 bases at V and 4 bases at J, with 13 bases between the two ends. This CDR3 has 15 residues. The germline V gene has CDR1 LGHNA and CDR2 YSLEER. The CDR3 protein is CASSQDIGGSYEQYF. CDR3 nucleotides: TGCGCCAGCAGCCAAGATATTGGGGGGAGTTACGAGCAGTACTTC.

This sequence joins TRBV2 and TRBJ2-1; 7 bases match TRBD2. This CDR3 comprises 15 residues. The V and J ends lost 4 bases and 6 bases, in that order; junction bases with no gene match: 9. The germline gives CDR1 SNHLY, CDR2 FYNNEI. The CDR3 DNA reads as TGTGCCAGCAGTGTTTCAGCGGGATTTTTCAATGAGCAGTTCTTC. It encodes CASSVSAGFFNEQFF.

The chain uses TRBV11-2 and TRBJ2-1, with D unclear. Germline V gene lookup returns CDR1 SGHAT and CDR2 FQNNGV. V gave up 2 bases and J gave up 9 bases, with 8 bases separating them. This CDR3 contains 12 residues. The CDR3 DNA sequence: TGTGCCAGCAGCTTACGTACTGGTGAGCAGTTCTTC. Protein product: CASSLRTGEQFF.

The chain employs TRBV7-6 and TRBJ2-1, with D perhaps TRBD2 (5 bases). From germline, CDR1 is SGHVS and CDR2 FNYEAQ. V was cut by 5 bases and J by 3 bases, with 14 bases left in between. This CDR3 is 15 amino acids long. CDR3 coding DNA: TGTGCCAGCAGCCTGTGGCGGGCTGACTACAATGAGCAGTTCTTC. Protein product: CASSLWRADYNEQFF.

This CDR3 is CASSLGYEQYF. As DNA, the CDR3 is TGTGCCAGCAGTTTAGGTTACGAGCAGTACTTC. This chain uses TRBV28 with TRBJ2-7, with D unresolved. V was pared by 2 bases and J by 4 bases, with 3 bases between. CDR3 size: 11 residues. Germline loops: CDR1 MDHEN, CDR2 SYDVKM.